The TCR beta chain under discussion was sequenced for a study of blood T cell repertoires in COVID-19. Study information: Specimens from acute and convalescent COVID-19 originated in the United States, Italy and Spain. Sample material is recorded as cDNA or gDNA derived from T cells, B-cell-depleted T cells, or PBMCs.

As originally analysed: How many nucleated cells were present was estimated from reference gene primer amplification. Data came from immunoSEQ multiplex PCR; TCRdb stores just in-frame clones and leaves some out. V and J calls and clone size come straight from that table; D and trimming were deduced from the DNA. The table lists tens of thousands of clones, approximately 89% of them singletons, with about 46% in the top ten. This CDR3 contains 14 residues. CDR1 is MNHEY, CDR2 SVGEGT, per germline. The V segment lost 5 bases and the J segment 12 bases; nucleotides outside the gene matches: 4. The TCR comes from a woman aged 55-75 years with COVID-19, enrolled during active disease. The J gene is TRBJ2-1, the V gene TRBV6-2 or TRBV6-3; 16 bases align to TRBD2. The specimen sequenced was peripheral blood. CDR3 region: CASSPGLAGGGQFF. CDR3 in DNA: TGTGCCAGCAGTCCGGGACTAGCGGGAGGGGGGCAGTTCTTC.